The rows below give T cell receptor beta chains drawn from one sample of a study of vaccination effects on CD4 cells after COVID-19. Their antigen targets remain unknown. Assay used: immunoSEQ multiplex PCR; TCRdb lists only in-frame clones, some missing. The sample has more than 50,000 clones, about four fifths seen once; the top ten hold more than 2%. The specimen was CD4+ T cells from PBMCs cultured with HCoV-229E spike peptides, collected before COVID-19 vaccination. The source of these receptors is a human donor who received a COVID-19 vaccine. CDR3s include the opening cysteine and the closing phenylalanine or tryptophan. Each record gives: clone size, J gene, V gene, D gene, CDR3 DNA, CDR3 protein. A D gene is named only where the DNA matches it firmly. Clone size is shown for a subset of rows, as once, few, many or a class of expanded clone.

clone size: -
J gene: TRBJ2-3
V gene: TRBV7-2
D gene: TRBD2
CDR3 DNA: TGTGCCAGCAGCTCAAGCGGGGGAAATACGCAGTATTTT
CDR3 protein: CASSSSGGNTQYF

clone size: -
J gene: TRBJ2-2
V gene: TRBV27
D gene: -
CDR3 DNA: TGTGCCAGCAGTTTAAAATACAGGGCGAACACCGGGGAGCTGTTTTTT
CDR3 protein: CASSLKYRANTGELFF

clone size: -
J gene: TRBJ2-5
V gene: TRBV2
D gene: -
CDR3 DNA: TGTGCCAGCAGTGCTGACACCGGGAAGGAGACCCAGTACTTC
CDR3 protein: CASSADTGKETQYF

clone size: -
J gene: TRBJ2-3
V gene: TRBV10-3
D gene: TRBD2
CDR3 DNA: TGTGCCACTTGTCCGGGACTAGCGGGGTCCACAGATACGCAGTATTTT
CDR3 protein: CATCPGLAGSTDTQYF

clone size: -
J gene: TRBJ2-3
V gene: TRBV6-5
D gene: TRBD2
CDR3 DNA: TGTGCCAGCAAGACTAGCGGGGGATCAGATACGCAGTATTTT
CDR3 protein: CASKTSGGSDTQYF

clone size: -
J gene: TRBJ2-3
V gene: TRBV18
D gene: -
CDR3 DNA: TGTGCCAGCTCATCACCCCATACGCAGTATTTT
CDR3 protein: CASSSPHTQYF

clone size: -
J gene: TRBJ1-4
V gene: TRBV5-1
D gene: -
CDR3 DNA: TGCGCCAGCAGTAGGACAGTTAATGAAAAACTGTTTTTT
CDR3 protein: CASSRTVNEKLFF

clone size: few
J gene: TRBJ1-2
V gene: TRBV10-2
D gene: -
CDR3 DNA: TGCGCCAGCAGTGGTTCCAAGGGGCGAGACTATGGCTACACCTTC
CDR3 protein: CASSGSKGRDYGYTF

clone size: -
J gene: TRBJ1-5
V gene: TRBV19
D gene: -
CDR3 DNA: TGTGCCAGTAGTATAATCCGGAATAGCAATCAGCCCCAGCATTTT
CDR3 protein: CASSIIRNSNQPQHF

clone size: -
J gene: TRBJ2-5
V gene: TRBV2
D gene: -
CDR3 DNA: TGTGCCAGCAGTGGTCAGGGTTGGGAGACCCAGTACTTC
CDR3 protein: CASSGQGWETQYF

clone size: medium-sized
J gene: TRBJ1-4
V gene: TRBV4-1
D gene: -
CDR3 DNA: TGCGCCAGCAGCCTGACAGGTTCTAATGAAAAACTGTTTTTT
CDR3 protein: CASSLTGSNEKLFF

clone size: -
J gene: TRBJ2-3
V gene: TRBV7-6
D gene: TRBD2
CDR3 DNA: TGTGCCAGCAGCTTAGGGGCGGGGGGTCGCACAGATACGCAGTATTTT
CDR3 protein: CASSLGAGGRTDTQYF

clone size: -
J gene: TRBJ1-4
V gene: TRBV6-1
D gene: -
CDR3 DNA: TGTGCCAGCAGTGACCTCCGGGGACCTAAGGAGTTTTTT
CDR3 protein: CASSDLRGPKEFF

clone size: -
J gene: TRBJ1-5
V gene: TRBV9
D gene: TRBD1
CDR3 DNA: TGTGCCAGCAGCGGTCTGGACCAGGGGGGCAATCAGCCCCAGCATTTT
CDR3 protein: CASSGLDQGGNQPQHF

clone size: -
J gene: TRBJ1-2
V gene: TRBV7-9
D gene: -
CDR3 DNA: TGTGCCAGCAGCTTAAAGGGTGGAGGCTACACCTTC
CDR3 protein: CASSLKGGGYTF

clone size: few
J gene: TRBJ1-2
V gene: TRBV5-1
D gene: -
CDR3 DNA: TGCGCCAGCAGCGTAGGGGCGAGCTATGGCTACACCTTC
CDR3 protein: CASSVGASYGYTF

clone size: -
J gene: TRBJ1-5
V gene: TRBV11-3
D gene: -
CDR3 DNA: TGTGCCAGCAGCTTAATCAGGGTACCAAGCAATCAGCCCCAGCATTTT
CDR3 protein: CASSLIRVPSNQPQHF

clone size: -
J gene: TRBJ1-2
V gene: TRBV3-1/TRBV3-2
D gene: -
CDR3 DNA: TGTGCCAGCAGCCAAGACAGAAGGACCTATGGCTACACCTTC
CDR3 protein: CASSQDRRTYGYTF

clone size: -
J gene: TRBJ2-5
V gene: TRBV18
D gene: -
CDR3 DNA: TGTGCCAGCTCACCCTTAGCAGGGGACCAAGAGACCCAGTACTTC
CDR3 protein: CASSPLAGDQETQYF

clone size: -
J gene: TRBJ1-6
V gene: TRBV5-1
D gene: TRBD1
CDR3 DNA: TGCGCCAGCAGCTTGGACCGGGACAGGGGGTATTCACCCCTCCACTTT
CDR3 protein: CASSLDRDRGYSPLHF

clone size: -
J gene: TRBJ2-3
V gene: TRBV2
D gene: TRBD2
CDR3 DNA: TGTGCCAGCAGTGAGGGAGCGGGGGGGAGGGATACGCAGTATTTT
CDR3 protein: CASSEGAGGRDTQYF

clone size: -
J gene: TRBJ1-2
V gene: TRBV30
D gene: -
CDR3 DNA: TGTGCCTGGAGCCGGGGACGGAACTATGGCTACACCTTC
CDR3 protein: CAWSRGRNYGYTF

clone size: -
J gene: TRBJ2-5
V gene: TRBV4-1
D gene: TRBD1
CDR3 DNA: TGCGCCAGCAGCCATCCCAGGGACAGGGTGTTCCAAGAGACCCAGTACTTC
CDR3 protein: CASSHPRDRVFQETQYF